Listed here are 14 T cell receptor beta chains from one sample, sequenced in a study of T-cell reconstitution after alpha-beta-depleted transplantation in children. Unique molecular identifiers were used in preparing the TCRbeta library. TCRdb called the PCR reads again in MiXCR, with one record for every CDR3 protein. The table lists hundreds of thousands of distinct CDR3 sequences, 8.5% to 10% of them singletons. The sample here was PBMCs from the stem cell graft donor, taken from the stem cell graft. These receptors came from a human donor who donated a stem cell graft to a child with acute lymphoblastic leukemia.

The CDR3 reads CASSLSPLGQVPMNTEAFF. CDR3 sequence (DNA): TGTGCCAGCAGTTTATCGCCACTAGGACAGGTACCTATGAACACTGAAGCTTTCTTT. J is TRBJ1-1 and V is TRBV27, with 7 bases aligning to TRBD1. This CDR3 region has 19 residues. Germline values: CDR1 MNHEY, CDR2 SMNVEV (reference sequence). V lost 0 bases to trimming and J lost 0 bases; unmatched junction nucleotides: 13.

This clonotype has only a few counts. The chain couples TRBV5-1 to TRBJ1-2; TRBD1 matches at 7 bases. The CDR3 spans 15 residues. J was trimmed by 2 bases and V by 4 bases; bases with no gene match: 8. Germline V gene lookup returns CDR1 SGHRS and CDR2 YFSETQ. The CDR3 here is CASSPTDRTNYGYTF. The CDR3 DNA reads as TGCGCCAGCAGCCCGACGGACAGGACGAACTATGGCTACACCTTC.

This chain joins TRBV6-1 and TRBJ1-4, with D unresolved. The CDR3 is 14 residues long. CDR1 is MNHNS, CDR2 SASEGT, per germline. Trimming pared 4 bases from V and 3 bases from J, leaving 9 bases between. As DNA, the CDR3 is TGTGCCAGCAGTGTAGTGCGGGCTAATGAAAAACTGTTTTTT. Translating gives CASSVVRANEKLFF.

The DNA of the CDR3 is TGCGCCAGCAGCTTGAGGGTAGGGGGCGACACCGGGGAGCTGTTTTTT. Protein sequence: CASSLRVGGDTGELFF. This chain links TRBV5-1 with TRBJ2-2; TRBD1 agrees at 7 bases. Germline CDR1 SGHRS, CDR2 YFSETQ. After removal of 1 base from V and 3 bases from J, the junction contained 6 bases not matched to a gene. The CDR3 loop spans 16 amino acids. Using reference TRBV5-1 and TRBJ2-2 for the parts outside the CDR3, the full variable domain is KAGVTQTPRYLIKTRGQQVTLSCSPISGHRSVSWYQQTPGQGLQFLFEYFSETQRNKGNFPGRFSGRQFSNSRSEMNVSTLELGDSALYLCASSLRVGGDTGELFFGEGSRLTVL.

V gene TRBV18 combines with J gene TRBJ2-1; 12 nucleotides align to TRBD2. The CDR3 is made up of 14 amino acids. The germline CDR1 and CDR2 sequences are KGHSH and LQKENI. The J segment lost 8 bases and the V segment lost 9 bases, leaving 8 bases of the junction unmatched. The CDR3 reads CASVTSGGTYEQFF. DNA of the CDR3: TGTGCCAGTGTCACTAGCGGGGGGACGTATGAGCAGTTCTTC.

This clonotype was detected many times. The genes are TRBV5-4 and TRBJ1-6; tentatively, D is TRBD1 (5 bases). CDR1 and CDR2 (germline): SGHNT, YYREEE (reference sequence). Trimming pared 4 bases from V and 5 bases from J, leaving 13 bases between. The CDR3 has 15 amino acids. CDR3: CASSAAGANNSPLHF. CDR3 DNA sequence: TGTGCCAGCAGCGCTGCCGGGGCCAATAATTCACCCCTCCACTTT.

This clonotype has just a few counts. DNA for the CDR3: TGCAGTGCGCCGAATAACAGGAATAGGAACACTGAAGCTTTCTTT. The encoded protein is CSAPNNRNRNTEAFF. V and J are TRBV20-1 and TRBJ1-1; D is perhaps TRBD1 (5 bases). Germline CDR1 DFQATT, CDR2 SNEGSKA (reference sequence). V shed 6 bases and J shed 1 base, with 18 bases lying between them. The CDR3 spans 15 residues.

This clonotype was counted between two and nine times. The V gene is TRBV5-1, the J gene TRBJ1-4; no clear D. Trimming pared 0 bases from V and 7 bases from J, leaving 10 bases between. The V gene's germline CDR1 is SGHRS and CDR2 YFSETQ. The CDR3 loop spans 14 amino acids. CDR3 nucleotides: TGCGCCAGCAGCTTGGCTTCAGGTGGTGAAAAACTGTTTTTT. Encoded protein: CASSLASGGEKLFF.

The V gene is TRBV18, the J gene TRBJ2-7; D perhaps matches TRBD1 (6 bases). The CDR3 has 14 residues. V was shortened by 5 bases and J by 6 bases, with 17 bases between the two germline ends. Germline lookup yields CDR1 KGHSH and CDR2 LQKENI. The CDR3: CASSMNRVPGEQYF. The DNA for the CDR3 is TGTGCCAGCTCAATGAACAGGGTTCCAGGCGAGCAGTACTTC.

This clonotype was recorded a few times. The chain couples TRBV20-1 to TRBJ1-1, with D possibly TRBD1 on 6 matching bases. V lost 3 bases and J lost 4, with 15 bases in between. The CDR3 runs 14 residues. Germline CDR1 is DFQATT and CDR2 is SNEGSKA (reference sequence). CDR3 region: CSASIPRGTTEAFF. The CDR3 region has the DNA TGCAGTGCTAGTATCCCCAGGGGAACCACTGAAGCTTTCTTT.

This clonotype has more than one count but fewer than ten. The CDR3 region is CASILSQGAGETQYF. CDR3 coding DNA: TGTGCCAGCATTTTGTCCCAGGGGGCAGGGGAGACCCAGTACTTC. The genes are TRBV6-5 and TRBJ2-5; 8 nucleotides line up with TRBD1. The CDR3 covers 15 residues. CDR1 is MNHEY, CDR2 SVGAGI, per germline. V trimming: 7 bases; J trimming: 5 bases; junction bases outside the gene matches: 12.

This clonotype was seen a few times. The J gene is TRBJ1-3, the V gene TRBV5-1, with D possibly matching TRBD1 (6 bases). The CDR3 runs to 16 residues. CDR1 is SGHRS, CDR2 YFSETQ, per germline. V lost 1 base and J 0 bases, leaving 11 bases between the germline ends. The CDR3 coding sequence is TGCGCCAGCAGCTTGTCGGCAGGGGCCTCTGGAAACACCATATATTTT. This encodes CASSLSAGASGNTIYF.

The sample holds a few counts of this clonotype. The rearrangement joins TRBV7-2 to TRBJ1-1; D unresolved. The V and J ends lost 5 bases and 1 base respectively, with 8 bases between them. The CDR3 has 13 amino acids. CDR1 is SGHTA and CDR2 is FQGNSA in the germline V gene. The CDR3 here is CASSVLQNTEAFF. The CDR3 nucleotides are TGTGCCAGCAGCGTATTACAGAACACTGAAGCTTTCTTT.

Concerning this clonotype: A much larger clone differs by one base, so this may be a read error. Since no conserved phenylalanine or tryptophan closes the CDR3, a read error is the likely cause. This chain uses TRBV7-6 with TRBJ2-1, with D tentatively TRBD1 (6 bases). V lost 7 bases and J lost 6, with 19 bases in between. CDR3 size: 15 residues. The V gene's germline CDR1 is SGHVS and CDR2 FNYEAQ. CDR3 sequence reads: CASIAGPGDINEQFC. CDR3 in DNA: TGTGCCAGCATCGCCGGTCCCGGGGACATCAATGAGCAGTTCTGC.